Listed here is a single T cell receptor (beta chain). Its antigen is still unknown. Because it lacks the conserved phenylalanine or tryptophan at the end, this CDR3 is likely a read error. The source of the sample is a study of cytomegalovirus exposure and HLA in healthy donors. Study-level findings and limits: Sequencing artifact likely explains a cluster of highly shared sequence variants. For most TCR beta V segments, an earlier analysis put the productive rate at about 90% or about 30% of the time. Analysis was carried out at a later point, and it linked a missense DCLRE1C variant to TCR beta V- and J-gene trimming.

The CDR3 length is 13 residues. Germline V gene sequence: CDR1 SGHDT, CDR2 YYEEEE. The V and J ends lost 2 bases and 4 bases respectively, with 8 bases between them. Primers included in the PCR were 60 Vbeta and 13 Jbeta primers. Original methodology: Later, tens of millions of unique TCR beta chains were counted in an analysis, and approximately 10 million of them were shared. TCRdb's copy holds only in-frame clones and misses some; the assay was immunoSEQ multiplex PCR. That table gives V, J and clone size, and the DNA gave D and trimming. The table has some 120,000 clones, 70% to 80% seen once. Material: PBMCs. V usage is TRBV5-6 and J usage is TRBJ2-3, with a weak D call TRBD2 (5 bases). The clonotype comes from a man aged 30 to 45 in good health and CMV-seronegative. CDR3 region: CASSFGESDTQYV. The DNA for the CDR3 is TGTGCCAGCAGCTTCGGGGAGTCAGATACGCAGTATGTT.